This TCR beta chain was documented in a study of T cells in Graves' hyperthyroidism and ophthalmopathy. The table lists this clonotype with many counts. The junction had 0 bases not matched to a gene; V was cut back by 4 bases and J by 7 bases. The CDR3 extends over 12 amino acids. Germline V lookup: CDR1 SGHTA, CDR2 FQGTGA. Amplification yielded TCR beta CDR3 regions, with RNA transcripts as the source. The HTBI primer set drove a first-round RT-PCR of the TCR CDR3. TCRdb re-analysed the multiplex PCR reads in MiXCR, keeping a single row per CDR3 protein. Among some 500,000 distinct CDR3 sequences listed, approximately 24% were seen once. Disease duration was under 3 months in the ophthalmopathy patients, who also had a Clinical Activity Score of at least 3 and a NOSPECS grade of at least 4. An approximately 10 ml volume of fresh peripheral blood provided the PBMCs.

This receptor was taken from a woman aged 25 to 39 with Graves' ophthalmopathy. The chain joins TRBV7-3 to TRBJ2-2; 7 nucleotides line up with TRBD1. The material sequenced was blood. CDR3 amino acids: CASSSGGGELFF. In DNA, the CDR3 is TGTGCCAGCAGCTCAGGGGGCGGGGAGCTGTTTTTT.